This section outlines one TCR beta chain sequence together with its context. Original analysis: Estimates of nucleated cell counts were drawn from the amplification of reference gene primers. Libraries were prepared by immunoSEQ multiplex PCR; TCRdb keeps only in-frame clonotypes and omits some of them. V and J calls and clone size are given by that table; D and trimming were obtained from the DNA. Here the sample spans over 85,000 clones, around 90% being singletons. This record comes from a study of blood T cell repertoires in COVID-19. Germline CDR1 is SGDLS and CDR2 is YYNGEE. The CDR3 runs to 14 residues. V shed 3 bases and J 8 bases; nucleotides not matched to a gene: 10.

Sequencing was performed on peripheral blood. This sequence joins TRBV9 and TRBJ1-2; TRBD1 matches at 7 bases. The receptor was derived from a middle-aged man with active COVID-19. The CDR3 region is CASSEGLTGRGYTF. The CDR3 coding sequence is TGTGCCAGCAGCGAGGGGCTGACAGGGCGAGGCTACACCTTC.